One sample yielded the 12 T cell receptor beta chains listed below, sequenced in a study of blood T cell repertoires in COVID-19. Here immunoSEQ multiplex PCR was the method, and the copy in TCRdb shows in-frame clones only, minus some. This sample has fewer than 350,000 clones, with more than 85% found just once. Sequencing input: PBMCs or T cells enriched from blood (not recorded which). The receptors originated from a man aged 35 to 55 who had been exposed to COVID-19.

A note on this clone: This specimen includes other DNA sequences encoding the same CDR3. The chain has TRBV9 and TRBJ2-7, with D perhaps matching TRBD1 (6 bases). This CDR3 comprises 12 residues. The V gene's germline CDR1 is SGDLS and CDR2 YYNGEE. The ends were cut back, 3 bases at V and 4 bases at J, with 8 bases in the middle. The CDR3 reads CASSATGYEQYF. In DNA form, the CDR3 reads TGTGCCAGCAGCGCGACAGGTTACGAGCAGTACTTC.

The CDR3 loop is CATSDSASRTSTDTQYF. The CDR3, as DNA: TGTGCCACCAGTGACTCGGCTAGCCGAACTAGCACAGATACGCAGTATTTT. The chain uses TRBV24-1 and TRBJ2-3, with a weak D call TRBD2 (5 bases). Deletions cut 4 bases from V and 0 bases from J, with 16 bases between. Per the germline V gene, CDR1 is KGHDR and CDR2 is SFDVKD. This CDR3 is 17 amino acids long.

This clone was seen a single time. Written as DNA, the CDR3 is TGCGCCAGCAGCCTTGTCCCGGGAGCCACAGATACGCAGTATTTT. Translating it yields CASSLVPGATDTQYF. The chain carries TRBV4-1 and TRBJ2-3; possibly TRBD2 for D (6 bases). Per the germline V gene, CDR1 is MGHRA and CDR2 is YSYEKL. Trimming cost V 4 bases and J 2 bases, with 13 bases left between them. This CDR3 is 15 amino acids long.

The chain couples TRBV10-3 to TRBJ2-5, with 12 bases lining up with TRBD2. There are 17 residues in the CDR3. The V and J ends lost 4 bases and 5 bases, in that order; junction bases with no gene match: 11. CDR1 and CDR2 (germline): ENHRY, SYGVKD. The CDR3 loop is CAISAYSSGRAFETQYF. The DNA for the CDR3 is TGTGCCATCAGTGCCTATTCTAGCGGGAGGGCCTTTGAGACCCAGTACTTC.

The chain has TRBV9 and TRBJ2-2, with TRBD2 identical over 14 bases. V was clipped by 0 bases and J by 5 bases; unmatched bases: 6. Germline V lookup: CDR1 SGDLS, CDR2 YYNGEE. The CDR3 extends over 18 amino acids. DNA for the CDR3: TGTGCCAGCAGCGTAGATGGGACTAGCGGGAGTAGGACCGGGGAGCTGTTTTTT. Amino acids: CASSVDGTSGSRTGELFF.

The gene calls are TRBV5-8 and TRBJ1-5; no clear D. Germline CDR1 SGHTS, CDR2 YDEGEE. This CDR3 spans 16 amino acids. Trimming pared 4 bases from V and 5 bases from J, leaving 19 bases between. The CDR3: CASSHWTGGLDQPQHF. CDR3 nucleotides: TGTGCCAGCAGCCACTGGACGGGCGGGTTGGATCAGCCCCAGCATTTT.

The chain links TRBV9 to TRBJ2-7, with 7 bases lining up with TRBD2. The CDR3 is 14 amino acids. Germline trimming cut 0 bases from V and 5 bases from J; bases unmatched to any gene: 5. Germline V gene data show CDR1 as SGDLS and CDR2 as YYNGEE. The CDR3 coding sequence is TGTGCCAGCAGCGTAGTTGCGGGAGTCAACGAGCAGTACTTC. Amino acids: CASSVVAGVNEQYF.

J is TRBJ1-6 and V is TRBV5-1; 9 nucleotides match TRBD1. The V gene's germline CDR1 is SGHRS and CDR2 YFSETQ. V shed 2 bases and J 12 bases; nucleotides not matched to a gene: 6. The CDR3 has 14 amino acids. For the CDR3, the DNA is TGCGCCAGCAGCTTTCGGGACAGGGATGGACCCCTCCACTTT. Its translation: CASSFRDRDGPLHF.

V and J are TRBV5-6 and TRBJ2-1; 8 bases agree with TRBD2. Germline V gene lookup returns CDR1 SGHDT and CDR2 YYEEEE. The ends lost 0 bases at V and 1 base at J; junction bases unmatched: 6. This CDR3 contains 17 residues. The CDR3 DNA is TGTGCCAGCAGCTTGGTAGGACTAGCAGATTCCTACAATGAGCAGTTCTTC. Translated: CASSLVGLADSYNEQFF.

This clone has a single count. J is TRBJ1-2 and V is TRBV5-1; TRBD1 might be the D (6 bases). V lost 5 bases and J 2 bases, leaving 16 bases between the germline ends. The germline CDR1 and CDR2 sequences are SGHRS and YFSETQ. The length of the CDR3 is 15 residues. This CDR3 is CASRVTGTPNYGYTF. For the CDR3, the DNA is TGCGCCAGCAGAGTAACCGGGACACCCAACTATGGCTACACCTTC.

This chain connects TRBV5-4 to TRBJ1-4, with 8 bases matching TRBD1. V lost 0 bases, J lost 8 bases, and 9 bases stayed unmatched. Germline assignment: CDR1 SGHNT and CDR2 YYREEE (reference sequence). This CDR3 comprises 16 residues. The DNA of the CDR3 is TGTGCCAGCAGCTTGGATGTGCAGGGGGCGGGCGAAAAACTGTTTTTT. Its translation is CASSLDVQGAGEKLFF. The complete variable domain, with remaining parts taken from reference TRBV5-4 and TRBJ1-4, reads ETGVTQSPTHLIKTRGQQVTLRCSSQSGHNTVSWYQQALGQGPQFIFQYYREEENGRGNFPPRFSGLQFPNYSSELNVNALELDDSALYLCASSLDVQGAGEKLFFGSGTQLSVL.

The chain couples TRBV2 to TRBJ2-7; no reliable D call. This CDR3 region has 14 residues. Between the trimmed V and J ends, which lost 1 base and 2 bases, there was a span of 9 bases. Per the germline V gene, CDR1 is SNHLY and CDR2 is FYNNEI. CDR3 sequence: CASSEGRTAYEQYF. The CDR3 nucleotides are TGTGCCAGCAGTGAAGGCAGAACAGCCTACGAGCAGTACTTC. The full variable domain, with the rest looked up from reference TRBV2 and TRBJ2-7, is EPEVTQTPSHQVTQMGQEVILRCVPISNHLYFYWYRQILGQKVEFLVSFYNNEISEKSEIFDDQFSVERPDGSNFTLKIRSTKLEDSAMYFCASSEGRTAYEQYFGPGTRLTVT.